The next 15 T cell receptor beta chains were all read from a single sample in a study of CD8 T cells in ankylosing spondylitis. TCRdb independently ran MiXCR on the 5' RACE reads; one entry per CDR3 protein. The sample comprises just under 350,000 distinct CDR3 sequences, about 14% of which are singletons, and 1.1% rests with the top ten. Sequencing was performed on blood, either unsorted or a sorted T cell fraction (not recorded which). These receptors all stem from a male donor with ankylosing spondylitis or in good health (not recorded which).

V gene TRBV24-1 combines with J gene TRBJ2-1; tentative D call: TRBD1 (6 bases). This CDR3 is built from 15 residues. CDR1 is KGHDR and CDR2 is SFDVKD in the germline V gene. Trimming left V 12 bases short and J 2 bases short, with 19 bases between. The DNA for the CDR3 is TGTGCCCCCCGCGGTCGGACAGTTCCCTACAATGAGCAGTTCTTC. Encoded protein: CAPRGRTVPYNEQFF.

The table lists this clonotype with a few counts. The genes are TRBV4-2 and TRBJ2-7; TRBD2 matches at 12 bases. Germline V gene sequence: CDR1 LGHNA, CDR2 YNFKEQ. The CDR3 runs to 16 residues. The V and J ends lost 3 bases and 4 bases, in that order; junction bases with no gene match: 7. CDR3 DNA: TGTGCCAGCAGCCAGGGCGGACTAGCGGGAACGTACGAGCAGTACTTC. This translates into CASSQGGLAGTYEQYF.

Ten or more counts support this clonotype. CDR3 sequence (DNA): TGTGCCAGCAGCCCCACACAGGGGGCTACTAATGAAAAACTGTTTTTT. Protein: CASSPTQGATNEKLFF. The chain uses TRBV9 and TRBJ1-4; 9 bases map to TRBD1. The germline V gene encodes CDR1 SGDLS and CDR2 YYNGEE. The trim removed 4 bases at V and 2 bases at J, leaving 6 bases unmatched. This CDR3 spans 16 amino acids.

The V and J genes are TRBV20-1 and TRBJ1-1, with TRBD1 as a possible D gene (5 bases). Per germline, CDR1 DFQATT and CDR2 SNEGSKA (reference sequence). V was pared by 2 bases and J by 3 bases, with 13 bases between. CDR3 length: 14 residues. The CDR3 region is CSARRGGYDTEAFF. Written as DNA, the CDR3 is TGCAGTGCTAGACGGGGCGGATACGACACTGAAGCTTTCTTT.

The chain joins TRBV5-1 to TRBJ1-2, with TRBD1 matching over 7 bases. Germline CDR1 SGHRS, CDR2 YFSETQ. The CDR3 spans 13 residues. V was clipped by 0 bases and J by 8 bases; unmatched bases: 4. CDR3 protein: CASSLEGGGGYTF. The CDR3 bases are TGCGCCAGCAGCTTGGAAGGGGGCGGCGGCTACACCTTC.

This clonotype was seen only a few times. The chain carries TRBV12-3 or TRBV12-4 and TRBJ1-5; maybe TRBD1 (5 bases). The CDR3 spans 16 residues. Trimming pared 5 bases from V and 2 bases from J, leaving 16 bases between. CDR3 region: CASSRSLGGGNQPQHF. The CDR3 nucleotides read TGTGCCAGCAGTCGATCCTTGGGGGGAGGCAATCAGCCCCAGCATTTT.

This chain links TRBV7-9 with TRBJ2-2; 7 positions agree with TRBD1. The V gene's germline CDR1 is SEHNR and CDR2 FQNEAQ (reference sequence). After removal of 6 bases from V and 2 bases from J, the junction contained 3 bases not matched to a gene. This CDR3 has 14 amino acids. CDR3 sequence (DNA): TGTGCCAGCAGGGACAGGCCTAACACCGGGGAGCTGTTTTTT. Residues: CASRDRPNTGELFF.

This clonotype was seen many times. This chain links TRBV15 with TRBJ2-1; D ambiguous. Trimming left V 0 bases short and J 0 bases short, with 9 bases between. The CDR3 has 16 amino acids. CDR1 is LNHNV, CDR2 YYDKDF, per germline (reference sequence). CDR3 amino acids: CATSRDPDGSYNEQFF. CDR3 nucleotide sequence: TGTGCCACCAGCAGAGACCCAGATGGCTCCTACAATGAGCAGTTCTTC.

Here the CDR3 DNA reads TGTGCCAGCAGCCAAGGGGCCTCCGTCCATGAGCAGTTCTTC. It encodes CASSQGASVHEQFF. The J gene is TRBJ2-1, the V gene TRBV3-1; D is uncertain. Trimming removed 1 base from V and 8 bases from J, with 12 bases in between. Germline V gene sequence: CDR1 LGHDT, CDR2 YNNKEL (reference sequence). The CDR3 is 14 residues long.

The chain joins TRBV5-1 to TRBJ2-2, with D perhaps TRBD1 or TRBD2 (6 bases each). This CDR3 spans 16 amino acids. From germline, CDR1 is SGHRS and CDR2 YFSETQ. Trimming left V 0 bases short and J 5 bases short, with 14 bases between. The DNA for the CDR3 is TGCGCCAGCAGCTTGGTAGGGGGGCCGAGAACCGGGGAGCTGTTTTTT. Translation: CASSLVGGPRTGELFF.

The chain couples TRBV3-1 to TRBJ2-1, with 13 bases identical to TRBD2. The CDR3 contains 17 residues. With 3 bases clipped from V and 4 bases from J, the junction kept 6 bases outside the gene matches. In germline, CDR1 is LGHDT, CDR2 YNNKEL (reference sequence). CDR3 loop: CASSQRTSGGAYNEQFF. CDR3 nucleotides: TGTGCCAGCAGCCAGAGGACTAGCGGGGGTGCGTACAATGAGCAGTTCTTC.

This clonotype has more than one count but fewer than ten. This chain links TRBV5-1 with TRBJ2-5; 7 bases are a match to TRBD2. After removal of 3 bases from V and 4 bases from J, the junction contained 9 bases not matched to a gene. The CDR3 runs to 15 residues. Germline V lookup: CDR1 SGHRS, CDR2 YFSETQ. The CDR3 loop reads CASSSLSPGGETQYF. The CDR3 DNA is TGCGCCAGCAGCTCTTTGTCTCCGGGGGGAGAGACCCAGTACTTC.

The genes are TRBV10-2 and TRBJ2-3; 7 bases fit TRBD1. Germline assignment: CDR1 WSHSY and CDR2 SAAADI. V lost 7 bases and J lost 2; bases outside the gene matches: 9. The CDR3 covers 15 residues. This chain's CDR3 is CASIPQGVPTDTQYF. In nucleotides, the CDR3 is TGCGCCAGCATCCCCCAGGGGGTTCCCACAGATACGCAGTATTTT.

V gene TRBV20-1 combines with J gene TRBJ2-5; 15 nucleotides match TRBD2. J was trimmed by 4 bases and V by 3 bases; bases with no gene match: 0. In germline, CDR1 is DFQATT, CDR2 SNEGSKA (reference sequence). The CDR3 loop spans 14 amino acids. In DNA form, the CDR3 reads TGCAGTGCTAGGGGACTAGCGGGAGGAGAGACCCAGTACTTC. This sequence encodes CSARGLAGGETQYF.

This chain links TRBV3-1 with TRBJ2-1; TRBD2 might be the D (5 bases). This CDR3 has 17 residues. Germline CDR1 reads LGHDT; CDR2 reads YNNKEL (reference sequence). V was shortened by 0 bases and J by 5 bases, with 17 bases between the two germline ends. CDR3: CASSQDLLAGLNNEQFF. Here the CDR3 DNA reads TGTGCCAGCAGCCAAGACCTGCTAGCTGGCCTCAACAATGAGCAGTTCTTC.